This T cell receptor (beta chain) comes out of a study of Ad26.COV2.S vaccination and SARS-CoV-2 variants. Study-wide findings and caveats: After vaccination, substantial breadth of spike-specific CD8+ and CD4+ responses was reported.

Concerning this clone itself: What it binds is unknown.

Repertoires were generated with immunoSEQ multiplex PCR, while TCRdb's copy carries only in-frame clones and drops some. The profile shows about 350,000 clones, about 91% of them singletons. With V trimmed by 0 bases and J by 5 bases, 6 bases remained unmatched. CDR1 is LNHNV, CDR2 YYDKDF, per germline (reference sequence). The CDR3 loop spans 15 amino acids. Here the sequenced sample was peripheral blood, taken after recovery from COVID-19. This clonotype was sampled from a human donor who had recovered from COVID-19. The J gene is TRBJ1-2, the V gene TRBV15, with 7 bases identical to TRBD1. The CDR3 bases are TGTGCCACCAGCAGAGATGACAGGGAACATTATGGCTACACCTTC. It is translated as CATSRDDREHYGYTF.